These 6 T cell receptor beta chains came from one sample sequenced in a study of shared clonotypes between healthy human individuals. Clones were read by immunoSEQ multiplex PCR, and TCRdb kept only the in-frame ones, dropping some. Of 1,400,000 or so clones listed, approximately 98.5% are singletons. The sample comprised naive CD4+ T cells sorted from blood. The subset here: CD45RA+ positively selected. All receptors come from a man aged 30-40 years in good health.

The gene calls are TRBV9 and TRBJ1-4; D remains unclear. The CDR3 length is 14 residues. Between the trimmed V and J ends, which lost 0 bases and 4 bases, there was a span of 7 bases. Germline CDR1 is SGDLS and CDR2 is YYNGEE. CDR3 region: CASSVGHRNEKLFF. In nucleotides, the CDR3 is TGTGCCAGCAGCGTAGGGCACCGTAATGAAAAACTGTTTTTT.

As to this clone: Other DNA sequences in the same sample also yield this CDR3. This rearrangement joins TRBV6-6 to TRBJ2-5, with TRBD2 identical over 7 bases. The V gene's germline CDR1 is MNHNY and CDR2 SVGAGI (reference sequence). J was trimmed by 4 bases and V by 5 bases; bases with no gene match: 1. The CDR3 contains 12 residues. In DNA, the CDR3 is TGTGCCAGCAGTGGCGGGGGAGAGACCCAGTACTTC. Translation gives CASSGGGETQYF.

The chain couples TRBV5-4 to TRBJ1-4, with D possibly being TRBD1 (6 bases). The CDR3 runs 15 residues. Per the germline V gene, CDR1 is SGHNT and CDR2 is YYREEE (reference sequence). Trimming shortened V by 2 bases and J by 8 bases, and 16 bases separated the two germline ends. Written as DNA, the CDR3 is TGTGCCAGCAGCTTTGTGGGGGCGGTAAACGAAAAACTGTTTTTT. Protein sequence: CASSFVGAVNEKLFF.

Note on this clone: No DNA is shown, since the ends of the CDR3 on it are uncertain; the CDR3 is the one TCRdb lists. This chain uses TRBV19 with TRBJ2-1; the table's D call of TRBD2 was not tested on the DNA. The CDR3 numbers 16 amino acids, ends counted. Germline V gene lookup returns CDR1 LNHDA and CDR2 SQIVND (reference sequence). The CDR3 protein is CASNHGASGGSSSSLF.

The chain links TRBV5-1 to TRBJ2-4; 7 bases align to TRBD2. Looked up from germline, CDR1 is SGHRS and CDR2 is YFSETQ. The junction had 6 bases not matched to a gene; V was cut back by 4 bases and J by 2 bases. This CDR3 comprises 15 residues. Here the CDR3 reads CASSHSGGTKNIQYF. CDR3 nucleotides: TGCGCCAGCAGCCACTCGGGAGGCACCAAAAACATTCAGTACTTC.

The chain recombines TRBV6-6 with TRBJ2-1, with D uncertain. Trimming left V 2 bases short and J 0 bases short, with 8 bases between. CDR1 and CDR2 (germline): MNHNY, SVGAGI (reference sequence). This CDR3 comprises 15 residues. DNA of the CDR3: TGTGCCAGCAGTTACGGGTCGGTCTCCTACAATGAGCAGTTCTTC. Residues: CASSYGSVSYNEQFF.